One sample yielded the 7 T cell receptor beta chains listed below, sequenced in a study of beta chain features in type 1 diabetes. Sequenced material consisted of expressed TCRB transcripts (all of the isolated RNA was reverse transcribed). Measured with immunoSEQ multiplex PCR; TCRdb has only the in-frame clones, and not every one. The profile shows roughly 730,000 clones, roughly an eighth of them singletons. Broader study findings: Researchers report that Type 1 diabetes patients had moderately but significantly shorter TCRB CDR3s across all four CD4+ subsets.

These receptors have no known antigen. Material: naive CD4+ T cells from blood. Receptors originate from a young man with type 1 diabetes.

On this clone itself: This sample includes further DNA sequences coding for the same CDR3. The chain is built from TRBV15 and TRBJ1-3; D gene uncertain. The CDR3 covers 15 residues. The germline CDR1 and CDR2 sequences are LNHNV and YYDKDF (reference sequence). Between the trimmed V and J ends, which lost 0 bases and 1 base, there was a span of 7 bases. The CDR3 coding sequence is TGTGCCACCAGCAGAGATCGGGGTTCTGGAAACACCATATATTTT. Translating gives CATSRDRGSGNTIYF.

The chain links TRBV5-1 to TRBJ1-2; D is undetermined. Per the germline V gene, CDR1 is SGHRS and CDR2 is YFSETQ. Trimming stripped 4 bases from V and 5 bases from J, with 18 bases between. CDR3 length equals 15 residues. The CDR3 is CASSLGEQYAYGYTF. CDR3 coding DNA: TGCGCCAGCAGCCTAGGAGAGCAGTACGCTTATGGCTACACCTTC.

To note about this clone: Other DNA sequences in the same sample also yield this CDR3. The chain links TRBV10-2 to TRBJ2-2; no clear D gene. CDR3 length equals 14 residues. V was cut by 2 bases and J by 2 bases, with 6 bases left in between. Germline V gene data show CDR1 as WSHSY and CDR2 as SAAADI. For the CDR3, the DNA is TGCGCCAGCAGTGAGAGTAGAAACACCGGGGAGCTGTTTTTT. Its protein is CASSESRNTGELFF.

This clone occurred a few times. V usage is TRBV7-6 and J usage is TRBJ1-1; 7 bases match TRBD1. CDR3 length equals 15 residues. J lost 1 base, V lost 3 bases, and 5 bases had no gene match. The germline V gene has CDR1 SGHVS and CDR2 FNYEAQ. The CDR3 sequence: CASSFYRGQNTEAFF. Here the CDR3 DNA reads TGTGCCAGCAGCTTCTACAGGGGACAGAACACTGAAGCTTTCTTT.

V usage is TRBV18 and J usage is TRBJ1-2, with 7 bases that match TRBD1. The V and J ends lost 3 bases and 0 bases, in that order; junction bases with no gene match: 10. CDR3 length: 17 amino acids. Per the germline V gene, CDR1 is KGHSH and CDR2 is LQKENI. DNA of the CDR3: TGTGCCAGCTCACCTCCTTCCTCCGGGACAGCTAACTATGGCTACACCTTC. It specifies CASSPPSSGTANYGYTF. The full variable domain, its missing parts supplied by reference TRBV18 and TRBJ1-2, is NAGVMQNPRHLVRRRGQEARLRCSPMKGHSHVYWYRQLPEEGLKFMVYLQKENIIDESGMPKERFSAEFPKEGPSILRIQQVVRGDSAAYFCASSPPSSGTANYGYTFGSGTRLTVV.

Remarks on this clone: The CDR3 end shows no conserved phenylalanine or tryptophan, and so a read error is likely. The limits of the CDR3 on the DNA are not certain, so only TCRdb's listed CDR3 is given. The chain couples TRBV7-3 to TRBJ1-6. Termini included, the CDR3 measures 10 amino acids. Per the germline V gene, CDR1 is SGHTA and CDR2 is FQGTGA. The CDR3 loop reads CASSSDRIIP.

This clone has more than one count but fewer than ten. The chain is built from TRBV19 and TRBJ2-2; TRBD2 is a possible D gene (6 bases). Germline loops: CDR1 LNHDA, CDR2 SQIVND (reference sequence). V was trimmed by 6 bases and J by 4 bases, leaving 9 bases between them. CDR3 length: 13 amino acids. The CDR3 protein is CASSGSTTGELFF. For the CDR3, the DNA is TGTGCCAGTAGCGGGAGCACCACCGGGGAGCTGTTTTTT.